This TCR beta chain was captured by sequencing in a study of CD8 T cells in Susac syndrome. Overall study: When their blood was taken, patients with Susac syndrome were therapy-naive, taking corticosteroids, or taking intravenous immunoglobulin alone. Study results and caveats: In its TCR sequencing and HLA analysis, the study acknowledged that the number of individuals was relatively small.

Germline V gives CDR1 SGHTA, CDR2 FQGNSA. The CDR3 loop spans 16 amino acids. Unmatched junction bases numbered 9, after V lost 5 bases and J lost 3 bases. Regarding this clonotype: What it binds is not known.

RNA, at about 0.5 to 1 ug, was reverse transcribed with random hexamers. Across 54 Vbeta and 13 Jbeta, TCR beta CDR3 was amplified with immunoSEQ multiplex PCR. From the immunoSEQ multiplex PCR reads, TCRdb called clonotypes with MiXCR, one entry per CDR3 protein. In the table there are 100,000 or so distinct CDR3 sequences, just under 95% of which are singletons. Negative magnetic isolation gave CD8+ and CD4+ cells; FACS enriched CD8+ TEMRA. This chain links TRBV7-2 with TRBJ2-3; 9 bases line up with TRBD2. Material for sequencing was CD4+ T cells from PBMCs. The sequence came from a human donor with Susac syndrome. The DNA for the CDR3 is TGTGCCAGCAGCCGAGTCGGGACTAGCCCAACAGATACGCAGTATTTT. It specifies CASSRVGTSPTDTQYF.